This entry describes one T cell receptor beta chain. Primers for the PCR totalled 60 Vbeta and 13 Jbeta. The protocol was immunoSEQ multiplex PCR, while the TCRdb copy is restricted to in-frame clones and leaves out a portion. The repertoire has about 130,000 clones, around 83% of them found once; the top ten carry roughly 1.2%. The data are from a study of cytomegalovirus exposure and HLA in healthy donors. Per the germline V gene, CDR1 is MGHRA and CDR2 is YSYEKL. The CDR3 covers 14 residues. The V and J ends lost 1 base and 11 bases respectively, with 15 bases between them. The sequence derives from a girl aged 2 to 10 in good health and CMV-seronegative. The specimen was PBMCs. V gene TRBV4-1 combines with J gene TRBJ2-4; maybe TRBD1 (5 bases). The CDR3 region is CASSQVGGHQLQYF. CDR3 coding DNA: TGCGCCAGCAGCCAAGTGGGCGGACACCAGCTTCAGTACTTC.